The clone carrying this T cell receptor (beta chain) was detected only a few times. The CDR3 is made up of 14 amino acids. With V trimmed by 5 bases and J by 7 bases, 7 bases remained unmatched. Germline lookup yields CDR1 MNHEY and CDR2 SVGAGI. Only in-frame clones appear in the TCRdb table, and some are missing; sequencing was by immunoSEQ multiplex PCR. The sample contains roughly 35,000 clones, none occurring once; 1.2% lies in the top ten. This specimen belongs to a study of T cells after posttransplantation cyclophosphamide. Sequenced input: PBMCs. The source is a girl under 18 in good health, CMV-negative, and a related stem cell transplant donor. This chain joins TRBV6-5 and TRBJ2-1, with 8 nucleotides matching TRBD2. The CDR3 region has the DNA TGTGCCAGCAGTCGCTCCGGGACTAGAAATGAGCAGTTCTTC. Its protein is CASSRSGTRNEQFF.